The rows below give T cell receptor beta chains drawn from one sample of a study of cytotoxic CD8 clonotypes in ibrutinib-treated CLL. The repertoire was sequenced with immunoSEQ multiplex PCR; TCRdb's copy has only in-frame clones and lacks some. The data contain some 12,000 clones, roughly three quarters of them singletons. The sequenced sample was PBMCs, obtained at disease progression, from a patient treated with ibrutinib. These receptor sequences come from a human donor with chronic lymphocytic leukemia. Both conserved end residues are part of each CDR3. A D gene is named only where the DNA matches it firmly. Expanded clones get a size class; other rows say once, few or many, or leave the size out.

NA	NA	TRBV2	TRBJ2-2	CASSDRTGTGELFF	TGTGCCAGCAGTGACAGGACCGGCACCGGGGAGCTGTTTTTT
NA	NA	TRBV30	TRBJ1-4	CAWSRMGKLFF	TGTGCCTGGAGTCGGATGGGGAAACTGTTTTTT
TRBD2	NA	TRBV7-9	TRBJ2-1	CASSLAHGGNNEQFF	TGTGCCAGCAGCTTAGCGCACGGGGGGAACAATGAGCAGTTCTTC
NA	NA	TRBV5-1	TRBJ1-4	CASSLGPLNINEKLFF	TGCGCCAGCAGCTTGGGACCTCTGAACATCAATGAAAAACTGTTTTTT
NA	few	TRBV28	TRBJ1-5	CASSGGFNQPQHF	TGTGCCAGCTCCGGCGGATTCAATCAGCCCCAGCATTTT
NA	NA	TRBV6-4	TRBJ1-1	CASRAQGNTEAFF	TGTGCCAGCAGGGCACAGGGGAACACTGAAGCTTTCTTT
NA	NA	TRBV28	TRBJ2-5	CASSLRNTVRETQYF	TGTGCCAGCAGTTTGAGGAATACGGTACGAGAGACCCAGTACTTC
TRBD2	NA	TRBV7-8	TRBJ2-1	CASSLPGLAGPYNEQFF	TGTGCCAGCAGCCTACCGGGACTAGCGGGGCCTTACAATGAGCAGTTCTTC
NA	NA	TRBV15	TRBJ2-2	CATSPWRDTGELFF	TGTGCCACCAGCCCCTGGAGGGACACCGGGGAGCTGTTTTTT
NA	once	TRBV5-7	TRBJ1-1	CASSFSGLNTEAFF	TGTGCCAGCAGCTTCTCCGGGTTGAACACTGAAGCTTTCTTT
TRBD2	NA	TRBV18	TRBJ2-1	CASSPPVGGTSAYNEQFF	TGTGCCAGCTCACCACCGGTGGGCGGGACTAGCGCCTACAATGAGCAGTTCTTC
NA	NA	TRBV5-1	TRBJ2-3	CASSTGQGGTDTQYF	TGCGCCAGCAGCACAGGACAGGGAGGGACAGATACGCAGTATTTT
NA	few	TRBV18	TRBJ1-5	CASSPGTNQPQHF	TGTGCCAGCTCACCAGGGACCAATCAGCCCCAGCATTTT
NA	NA	TRBV4-1	TRBJ2-2	CASSGGGTGELFF	TGCGCCAGCAGCGGGGGCGGGACCGGGGAGCTGTTTTTT
TRBD1	NA	TRBV30	TRBJ1-1	CAWSGYRDRVTEAFF	TGTGCCTGGAGTGGCTACCGAGACAGGGTAACTGAAGCTTTCTTT
TRBD1	NA	TRBV2	TRBJ2-1	CASAGTGAHNEQFF	TGTGCCAGCGCCGGGACAGGGGCTCACAATGAGCAGTTCTTC
NA	NA	TRBV18	TRBJ2-1	CASSPRVNEQFF	TGTGCCAGCTCACCACGAGTCAATGAGCAGTTCTTC
NA	NA	TRBV19	TRBJ2-1	CASSIESGRYNEQFF	TGTGCCAGTAGTATCGAAAGCGGCAGGTACAATGAGCAGTTCTTC
TRBD2	NA	TRBV18	TRBJ2-7	CASSPPLGTSGNEQYF	TGTGCCAGCTCACCACCCCTGGGGACTAGCGGTAACGAGCAGTACTTC
TRBD2	few	TRBV7-2	TRBJ2-7	CASSLMIAGGREQYF	TGTGCCAGCAGCTTAATGATAGCGGGGGGGCGTGAGCAGTACTTC
TRBD1	NA	TRBV2	TRBJ2-2	CASKGDRAGTGELFF	TGTGCCAGCAAGGGGGACAGGGCGGGCACCGGGGAGCTGTTTTTT
NA	NA	TRBV5-1	TRBJ2-5	CASSLDGRAETQYF	TGCGCCAGCAGCTTGGACGGCAGGGCAGAGACCCAGTACTTC
TRBD2	NA	TRBV30	TRBJ2-5	CASKGVTSGRSQETQYF	TGTGCCTCAAAGGGTGTAACTAGCGGGCGCTCTCAAGAGACCCAGTACTTC
NA	once	TRBV21-1	TRBJ1-1	CAGEVTGVPCGTEAFF	TGTGCCGGGGAAGTCACAGGGGTCCCGTGCGGCACTGAAGCTTTCTTT
NA	NA	TRBV5-4	TRBJ2-7	CASSSNYEQYF	TGTGCCAGCAGCTCGAACTACGAGCAGTACTTC
NA	NA	TRBV5-4	TRBJ2-7	CASSADRNYEQYF	TGTGCCAGCAGCGCAGACAGGAACTACGAGCAGTACTTC
TRBD2	NA	TRBV14	TRBJ2-7	CASSQEGSLAGRGQYF	TGTGCCAGCAGCCAAGAAGGGTCGCTAGCGGGACGGGGGCAGTACTTC
TRBD1	NA	TRBV7-9	TRBJ2-5	CASSFNRGSNPQETQYF	TGTGCCAGCAGCTTCAACAGGGGGTCCAACCCACAAGAGACCCAGTACTTC
TRBD2	NA	TRBV6-1	TRBJ2-3	CASSGTSGGVTDTQYF	TGTGCCAGCAGTGGGACTAGCGGGGGGGTCACAGATACGCAGTATTTT
NA	NA	TRBV27	TRBJ1-5	CASSYGTGGDQPQHF	TGTGCCAGCAGTTATGGTACCGGGGGGGATCAGCCCCAGCATTTT
NA	few	TRBV2	TRBJ2-7	CASTLHRELYF	TGTGCCAGCACCCTACACAGAGAGTTGTACTTC
NA	NA	TRBV19	TRBJ1-5	CASSMGGYQPQHF	TGTGCCAGTAGTATGGGAGGTTATCAGCCCCAGCATTTT
NA	NA	TRBV6-5	TRBJ1-3	CASSYPGHYNNTIYF	TGTGCCAGCAGTTACCCGGGACACTATAACAACACCATATATTTT
TRBD1	few	TRBV28	TRBJ1-2	CASSRTGNYGYTF	TGTGCCAGCAGTAGGACAGGGAACTATGGCTACACCTTC
TRBD2	few	TRBV6-1	TRBJ2-3	CASSEVSVGLAGGGDTQYF	TGTGCCAGCAGTGAAGTTTCAGTGGGGCTAGCGGGAGGGGGAGATACGCAGTATTTT
NA	NA	TRBV15	TRBJ1-4	CATSRDPLSNEKLFF	TGTGCCACCAGCAGAGATCCGTTATCTAATGAAAAACTGTTTTTT
TRBD1	NA	TRBV27	TRBJ2-1	CASSILGTGMYNEQFF	TGTGCCAGCAGTATACTCGGGACAGGGATGTACAATGAGCAGTTCTTC
NA	NA	TRBV5-4	TRBJ2-4	CASSLAVGTLNIQYF	TGTGCCAGCAGCTTGGCCGTGGGCACATTAAACATTCAGTACTTC
NA	NA	TRBV4-1	TRBJ2-7	CASSQKPEMDEQYF	TGCGCCAGCAGCCAAAAACCCGAGATGGACGAGCAGTACTTC
NA	NA	TRBV27	TRBJ2-3	CASRRGSPFGTDTQYF	TGTGCCAGCAGGAGGGGAAGCCCCTTCGGCACAGATACGCAGTATTTT
NA	NA	TRBV5-1	TRBJ1-5	CASSLTGSNQPQHF	TGCGCCAGCAGCTTGACAGGTAGCAATCAGCCCCAGCATTTT
TRBD1	NA	TRBV5-1	TRBJ2-5	CASSFRDRQETQYF	TGCGCCAGCAGCTTCCGGGACAGACAAGAGACCCAGTACTTC
TRBD2	NA	TRBV5-1	TRBJ2-3	CASRLAGNVDTQYF	TGCGCCAGCCGACTAGCGGGAAATGTGGATACGCAGTATTTT
NA	NA	TRBV7-2	TRBJ2-3	CASSLKGGAPDTQYF	TGTGCCAGCAGCTTAAAGGGGGGGGCCCCAGATACGCAGTATTTT
TRBD2	few	TRBV19	TRBJ2-7	CASSIGGSIYEQYF	TGTGCCAGTAGTATCGGGGGGAGCATCTACGAGCAGTACTTC
TRBD1	NA	TRBV7-9	TRBJ1-1	CASSWTGQENTEAFF	TGTGCCAGCAGCTGGACGGGACAGGAAAACACTGAAGCTTTCTTT
NA	NA	TRBV10-1	TRBJ2-2	CASSGASERHGELFF	TGCGCCAGCAGTGGGGCAAGTGAAAGGCACGGGGAGCTGTTTTTT
TRBD1	few	TRBV20-1	TRBJ1-1	CSAATGVGAFF	TGCAGTGCTGCGACAGGGGTCGGGGCTTTCTTT
TRBD2	NA	TRBV6-4	TRBJ2-7	CASSPTSGSYEQYF	TGTGCCAGCAGTCCGACTAGCGGCTCCTACGAGCAGTACTTC
NA	NA	TRBV5-1	TRBJ2-7	CASSPVIVWGSSYEQYF	TGCGCCAGCAGCCCCGTGATTGTTTGGGGGAGCTCCTACGAGCAGTACTTC
NA	NA	TRBV6-5	TRBJ2-7	CASRGSVGRYEQYF	TGTGCCAGCAGAGGGTCGGTTGGCCGCTACGAGCAGTACTTC
TRBD1	NA	TRBV7-9	TRBJ2-3	CASSSVWGQGPSDTQYF	TGTGCCAGCAGCTCCGTGTGGGGACAGGGGCCCTCAGATACGCAGTATTTT
NA	NA	TRBV20-1	TRBJ2-7	CSARSDYEQYF	TGCAGTGCTAGGTCGGACTACGAGCAGTACTTC
NA	NA	TRBV27	TRBJ1-2	CASSQGQRPEYGYTF	TGTGCCAGCAGCCAAGGACAGCGTCCCGAGTATGGCTACACCTTC
NA	NA	TRBV18	TRBJ1-2	CASSPTVNYGYTF	TGTGCCAGCTCACCTACAGTTAACTATGGCTACACCTTC
NA	NA	TRBV5-3	TRBJ1-2	CARSDREDNYGYTF	TGTGCCAGAAGCGACCGGGAGGATAACTATGGCTACACCTTC
TRBD2	NA	TRBV2	TRBJ2-1	CARGGDYNEQFF	TGTGCCAGGGGGGGGGACTACAATGAGCAGTTCTTC
TRBD1	NA	TRBV6-6	TRBJ2-3	CASSPPRDRGFHTQYF	TGTGCCAGCAGCCCTCCCCGGGACAGGGGATTCCATACGCAGTATTTT
TRBD1	NA	TRBV6-6	TRBJ2-3	CASRGVGGGTDTQYF	TGTGCCAGCAGAGGAGTAGGGGGCGGCACAGATACGCAGTATTTT